This TCR beta chain was captured in a study of cytomegalovirus exposure and HLA in healthy donors. Profiling relied on immunoSEQ multiplex PCR, and the TCRdb table lists in-frame clones only, not all of them. The profile shows 150,000 to 200,000 clones, about nine tenths of them singletons. Details on this clone: The antigen is unknown.

The donors were in the approximately 130-subject validation cohort; that cohort was separate from the roughly 700-subject first cohort. The length of the CDR3 is 13 residues. The germline V and J ends were trimmed by 6 bases and 2 bases, with 10 bases remaining between them. CDR1 and CDR2 from the germline V gene are MGHDK and SYGVNS. Study findings and constraints: The authors enumerated 150 to 200 TCR beta chains as linked to cytomegalovirus. Whilst most TCR sequences proved rare, a subset of public TCRs occurred across many donors. Clusters of TCRs from the first cohort tended to co-occur in the 120 or so validation repertoires (as a later analysis found).

The chain uses TRBV25-1 and TRBJ2-5; perhaps TRBD1 as D (6 bases). The sequencing sample was made of PBMCs. The receptor's source is a woman aged 18-29 years in good health and CMV-seropositive. The CDR3 is CASSDRQQETQYF. CDR3 DNA sequence: TGTGCCAGCAGCGACAGGCAGCAAGAGACCCAGTACTTC.